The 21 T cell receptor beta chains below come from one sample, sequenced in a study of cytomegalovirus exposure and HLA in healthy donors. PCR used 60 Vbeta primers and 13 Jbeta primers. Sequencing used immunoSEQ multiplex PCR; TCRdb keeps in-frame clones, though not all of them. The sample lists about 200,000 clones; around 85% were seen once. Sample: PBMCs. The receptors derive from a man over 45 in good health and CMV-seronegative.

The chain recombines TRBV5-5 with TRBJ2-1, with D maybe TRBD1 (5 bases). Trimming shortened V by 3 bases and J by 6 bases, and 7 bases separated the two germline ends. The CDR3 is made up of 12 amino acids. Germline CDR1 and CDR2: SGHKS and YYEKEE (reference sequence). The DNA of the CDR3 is TGTGCCAGCAGCTCTCAGGGCAATGAGCAGTTCTTC. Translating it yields CASSSQGNEQFF.

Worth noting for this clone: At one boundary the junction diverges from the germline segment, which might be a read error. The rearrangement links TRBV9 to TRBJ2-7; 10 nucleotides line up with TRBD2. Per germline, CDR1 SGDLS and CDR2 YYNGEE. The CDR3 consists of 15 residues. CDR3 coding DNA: TGTGCCAGCAGTCAGAGCGGGAGGGCCTCCGACGAGCAGTACTTC. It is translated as CASSQSGRASDEQYF.

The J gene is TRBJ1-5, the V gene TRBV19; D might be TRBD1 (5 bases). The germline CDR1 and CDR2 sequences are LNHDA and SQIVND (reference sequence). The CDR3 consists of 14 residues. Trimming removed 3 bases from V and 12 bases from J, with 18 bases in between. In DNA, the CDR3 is TGTGCCAGTAGTATTCTCACGGGGGTCAAGCACCAGCATTTT. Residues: CASSILTGVKHQHF.

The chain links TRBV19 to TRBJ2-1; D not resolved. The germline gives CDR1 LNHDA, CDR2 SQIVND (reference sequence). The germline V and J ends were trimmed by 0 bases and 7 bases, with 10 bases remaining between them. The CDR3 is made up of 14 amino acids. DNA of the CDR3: TGTGCCAGTAGTATAGATGGAAGAGGAAATGAGCAGTTCTTC. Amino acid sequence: CASSIDGRGNEQFF. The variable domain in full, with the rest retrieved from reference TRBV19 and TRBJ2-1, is DGGITQSPKYLFRKEGQNVTLSCEQNLNHDAMYWYRQDPGQGLRLIYYSQIVNDFQKGDIAEGYSVSREKKESFPLTVTSAQKNPTAFYLCASSIDGRGNEQFFGPGTRLTVL.

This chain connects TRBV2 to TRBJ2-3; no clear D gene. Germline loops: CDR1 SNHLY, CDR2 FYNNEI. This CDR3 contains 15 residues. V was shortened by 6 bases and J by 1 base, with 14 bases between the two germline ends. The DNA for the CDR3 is TGTGCCAGCAGCGCCCTTGTCGCGGGCACAGATACGCAGTATTTT. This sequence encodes CASSALVAGTDTQYF.

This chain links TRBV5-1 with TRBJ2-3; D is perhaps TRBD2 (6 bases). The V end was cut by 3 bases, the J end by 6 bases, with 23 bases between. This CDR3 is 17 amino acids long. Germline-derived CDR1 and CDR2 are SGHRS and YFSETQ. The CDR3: CASSSYGPLGGADTQYF. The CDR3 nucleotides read TGCGCCAGCAGCTCCTACGGCCCCTTGGGGGGTGCCGATACGCAGTATTTT.

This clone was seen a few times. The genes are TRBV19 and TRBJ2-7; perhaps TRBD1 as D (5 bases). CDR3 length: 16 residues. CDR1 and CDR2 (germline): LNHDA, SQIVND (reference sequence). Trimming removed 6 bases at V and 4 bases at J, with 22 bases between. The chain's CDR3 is CASSPDIINRLYEQYF. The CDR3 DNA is TGTGCCAGTAGCCCCGATATAATAAACAGGCTTTACGAGCAGTACTTC.

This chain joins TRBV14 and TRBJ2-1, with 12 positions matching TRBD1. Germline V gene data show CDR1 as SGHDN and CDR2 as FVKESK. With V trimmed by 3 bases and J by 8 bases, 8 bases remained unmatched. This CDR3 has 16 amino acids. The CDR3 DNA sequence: TGTGCCAGCAGCCATCCTCGAGGGACAGGGGGCTATGAGCAGTTCTTC. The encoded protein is CASSHPRGTGGYEQFF. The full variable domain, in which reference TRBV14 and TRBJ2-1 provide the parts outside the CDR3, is EAGVTQFPSHSVIEKGQTVTLRCDPISGHDNLYWYRRVMGKEIKFLLHFVKESKQDESGMPNNRFLAERTGGTYSTLKVQPAELEDSGVYFCASSHPRGTGGYEQFFGPGTRLTVL.

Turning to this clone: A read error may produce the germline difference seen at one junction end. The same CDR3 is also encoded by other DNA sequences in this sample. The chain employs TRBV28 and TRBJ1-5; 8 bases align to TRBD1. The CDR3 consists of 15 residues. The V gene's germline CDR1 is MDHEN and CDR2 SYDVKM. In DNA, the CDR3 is TGTGCCAGCAGTTTACAGGGGGCGCCGTGGGAGCCCCAGCATTTC. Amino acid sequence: CASSLQGAPWEPQHF.

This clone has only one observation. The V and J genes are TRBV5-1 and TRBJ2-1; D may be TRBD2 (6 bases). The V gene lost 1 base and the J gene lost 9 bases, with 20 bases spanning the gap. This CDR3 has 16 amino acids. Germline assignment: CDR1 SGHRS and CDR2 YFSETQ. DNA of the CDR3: TGCGCCAGCAGCTTGACAGTCACCGGGAGTGCTGGTGAGCAGTTCTTC. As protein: CASSLTVTGSAGEQFF. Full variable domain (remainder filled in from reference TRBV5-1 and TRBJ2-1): KAGVTQTPRYLIKTRGQQVTLSCSPISGHRSVSWYQQTPGQGLQFLFEYFSETQRNKGNFPGRFSGRQFSNSRSEMNVSTLELGDSALYLCASSLTVTGSAGEQFFGPGTRLTVL.

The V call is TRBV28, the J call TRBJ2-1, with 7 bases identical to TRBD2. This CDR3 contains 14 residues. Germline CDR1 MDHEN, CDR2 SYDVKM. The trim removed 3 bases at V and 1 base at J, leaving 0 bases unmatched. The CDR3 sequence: CASSFGGSYNEQFF. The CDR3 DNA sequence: TGTGCCAGCAGTTTCGGGGGGTCCTACAATGAGCAGTTCTTC.

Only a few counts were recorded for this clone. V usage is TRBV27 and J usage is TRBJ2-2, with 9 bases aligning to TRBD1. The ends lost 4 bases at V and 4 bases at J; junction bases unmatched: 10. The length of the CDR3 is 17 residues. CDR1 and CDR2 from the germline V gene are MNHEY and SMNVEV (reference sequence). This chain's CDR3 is CASSSFKQGARTGELFF. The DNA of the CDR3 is TGTGCCAGCAGTTCCTTTAAACAGGGGGCGCGCACCGGGGAGCTGTTTTTT.

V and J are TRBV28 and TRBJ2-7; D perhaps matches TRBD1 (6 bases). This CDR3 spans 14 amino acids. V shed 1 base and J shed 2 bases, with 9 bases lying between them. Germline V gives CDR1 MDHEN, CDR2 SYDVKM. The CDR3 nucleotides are TGTGCCAGCAGTTTATACAGGGCCCCCTACGAGCAGTACTTC. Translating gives CASSLYRAPYEQYF.

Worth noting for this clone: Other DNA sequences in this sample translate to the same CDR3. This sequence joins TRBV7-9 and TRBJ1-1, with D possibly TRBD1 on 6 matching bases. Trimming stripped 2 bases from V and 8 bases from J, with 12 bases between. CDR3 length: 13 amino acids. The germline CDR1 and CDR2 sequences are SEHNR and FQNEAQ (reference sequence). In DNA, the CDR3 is TGTGCCAGCAGCTTATCCGGGGGGACAGAAGCTTTCTTT. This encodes CASSLSGGTEAFF.

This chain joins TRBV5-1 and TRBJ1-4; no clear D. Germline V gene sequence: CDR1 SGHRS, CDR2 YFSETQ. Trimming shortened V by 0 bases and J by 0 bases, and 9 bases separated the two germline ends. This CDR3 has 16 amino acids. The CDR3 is CASSLGGSATNEKLFF. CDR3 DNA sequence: TGCGCCAGCAGCTTGGGTGGCAGTGCAACTAATGAAAAACTGTTTTTT.

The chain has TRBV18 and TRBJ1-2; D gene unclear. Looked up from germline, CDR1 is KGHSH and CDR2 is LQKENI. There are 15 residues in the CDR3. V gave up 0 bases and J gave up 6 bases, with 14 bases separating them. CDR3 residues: CASSPPERGIHGYTF. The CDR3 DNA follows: TGTGCCAGCTCACCACCCGAGCGAGGGATCCATGGCTACACCTTC.

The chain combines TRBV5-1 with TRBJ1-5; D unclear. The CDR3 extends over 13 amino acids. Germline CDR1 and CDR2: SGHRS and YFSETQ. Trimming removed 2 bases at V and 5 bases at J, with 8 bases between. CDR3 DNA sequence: TGCGCCAGCAGCTTTGCATCGGATCAGCCCCAGCATTTT. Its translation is CASSFASDQPQHF. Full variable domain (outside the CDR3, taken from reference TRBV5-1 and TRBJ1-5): KAGVTQTPRYLIKTRGQQVTLSCSPISGHRSVSWYQQTPGQGLQFLFEYFSETQRNKGNFPGRFSGRQFSNSRSEMNVSTLELGDSALYLCASSFASDQPQHFGDGTRLSIL.

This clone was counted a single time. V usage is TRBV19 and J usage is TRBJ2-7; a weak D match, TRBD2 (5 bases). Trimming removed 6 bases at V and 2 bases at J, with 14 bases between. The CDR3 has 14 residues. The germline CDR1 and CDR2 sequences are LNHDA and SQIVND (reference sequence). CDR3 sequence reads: CASRAAGETYEQYF. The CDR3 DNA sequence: TGTGCCAGTAGGGCCGCCGGGGAGACCTACGAGCAGTACTTC.

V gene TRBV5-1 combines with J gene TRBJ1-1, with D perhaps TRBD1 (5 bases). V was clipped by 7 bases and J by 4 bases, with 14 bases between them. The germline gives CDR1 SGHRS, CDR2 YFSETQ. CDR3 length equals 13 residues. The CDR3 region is CASVGPWGTEAFF. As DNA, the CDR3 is TGCGCCAGCGTGGGGCCGTGGGGCACTGAAGCTTTCTTT.

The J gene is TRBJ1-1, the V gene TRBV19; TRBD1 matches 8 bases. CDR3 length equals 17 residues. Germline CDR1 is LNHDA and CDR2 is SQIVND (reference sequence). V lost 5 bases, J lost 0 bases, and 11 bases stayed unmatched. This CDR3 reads CASSPGTGRRVNTEAFF. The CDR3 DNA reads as TGTGCCAGTAGTCCCGGGACAGGTCGACGCGTGAACACTGAAGCTTTCTTT. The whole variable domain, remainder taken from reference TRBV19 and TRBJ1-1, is DGGITQSPKYLFRKEGQNVTLSCEQNLNHDAMYWYRQDPGQGLRLIYYSQIVNDFQKGDIAEGYSVSREKKESFPLTVTSAQKNPTAFYLCASSPGTGRRVNTEAFFGQGTRLTVV.

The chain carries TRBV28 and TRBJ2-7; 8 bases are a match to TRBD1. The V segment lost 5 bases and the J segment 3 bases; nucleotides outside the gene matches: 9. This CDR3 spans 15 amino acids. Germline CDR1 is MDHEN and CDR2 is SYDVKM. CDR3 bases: TGTGCCAGCAGTCCAACTGACAGGGGTGTCTACGAGCAGTACTTC. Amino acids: CASSPTDRGVYEQYF.